A selection of T cell receptor beta chains follows, all from one sample in a study of blood T cell repertoires in COVID-19. Measured with immunoSEQ multiplex PCR; TCRdb has only the in-frame clones, and not every one. The sample shows 150,000 or so clones, approximately 83% of them seen only once. Sequencing was performed on peripheral blood. All receptors come from a woman aged 60-75 years with acute or convalescent COVID-19. Both conserved end residues are part of each CDR3. Each record gives: J gene, D gene, clone size, V gene, CDR3 protein, CDR3 DNA. D genes are given only for firm matches. The size field is filled for only some rows; it gives once, few, many or a size class.

>TRBJ2-1|.|.|TRBV7-2
CASTLGRGRYNEQFF
TGTGCCAGCACTCTGGGGCGGGGGCGATACAATGAGCAGTTCTTC
>TRBJ1-1|TRBD1|.|TRBV5-8
CASSFRTGTVGAEAFF
TGTGCCAGCAGCTTTCGGACAGGCACCGTAGGGGCTGAAGCTTTCTTT
>TRBJ2-7|TRBD2|few|TRBV6-2/TRBV6-3
CASSASGGYEQYF
TGTGCCAGCAGTGCTAGCGGGGGATACGAGCAGTACTTC
>TRBJ1-1|TRBD1|.|TRBV5-4
CASSSPTLGQGNAAFF
TGTGCCAGCAGCTCCCCTACCCTGGGACAGGGTAACGCCGCTTTCTTT
>TRBJ2-1|.|once|TRBV20-1
CSRSGGNEQFF
TGCAGCCGCAGTGGAGGGAATGAGCAGTTCTTC
>TRBJ1-2|.|.|TRBV4-1
CASSQVTGLYGYTF
TGCGCCAGCAGCCAAGTGACGGGACTCTATGGCTACACCTTC
>TRBJ1-2|.|.|TRBV24-1
CATSVQGNYGYTF
TGTGCCACCAGTGTACAGGGAAACTATGGCTACACCTTC
>TRBJ1-1|TRBD1|.|TRBV28
CASNLLGGFTEAFF
TGTGCCAGCAACTTACTAGGGGGCTTCACTGAAGCTTTCTTT
>TRBJ1-2|TRBD1|.|TRBV7-8
CASSFDRENYGYTF
TGTGCCAGCAGCTTTGACAGGGAGAACTATGGCTACACCTTC
>TRBJ1-1|.|medium-sized|TRBV5-5
CASSFRQGLTNTEAFF
TGTGCCAGCAGCTTCCGACAAGGCCTAACGAACACTGAAGCTTTCTTT
>TRBJ1-4|.|.|TRBV28
CATGGVPNEKLFF
TGTGCCACGGGGGGGGTACCTAATGAAAAACTGTTTTTT
>TRBJ1-4|.|.|TRBV18
CASSPPLGADNEKLFF
TGTGCCAGCTCACCACCGCTTGGGGCGGATAATGAAAAACTGTTTTTT
>TRBJ2-1|.|.|TRBV30
CAWSSPPYEQFF
TGTGCCTGGAGTTCCCCCCCATATGAGCAGTTCTTC
>TRBJ2-3|TRBD1|.|TRBV25-1
CASKKGTGVRTDTQYF
TGTGCCAGCAAGAAAGGTACAGGGGTAAGGACAGATACGCAGTATTTT
>TRBJ2-1|.|.|TRBV7-9
CASSLMRGHLYNEQFF
TGTGCCAGCAGCTTAATGCGGGGCCACTTGTACAATGAGCAGTTCTTC
>TRBJ2-1|TRBD2|.|TRBV4-3
CASSRETSGYNEQFF
TGCGCCAGCAGCCGCGAGACTAGCGGCTACAATGAGCAGTTCTTC
>TRBJ2-3|.|few|TRBV12-3/TRBV12-4
CASLGGSTDTQYF
TGTGCCAGCTTGGGCGGGAGCACAGATACGCAGTATTTT
>TRBJ1-1|TRBD1|.|TRBV7-8
CASSRQGINTEAFF
TGTGCCAGCAGCAGACAGGGCATCAACACTGAAGCTTTCTTT
>TRBJ1-2|.|.|TRBV6-5
CASSWTESYGYTF
TGTGCCAGCAGTTGGACTGAATCCTATGGCTACACCTTC
>TRBJ2-2|.|once|TRBV6-6
CASSYPHYTNTGELFF
TGTGCCAGCAGTTACCCTCATTACACGAACACCGGGGAGCTGTTTTTT
>TRBJ1-3|.|.|TRBV11-2
CASSPDRTGNTIYF
TGTGCCAGCAGCCCCGACAGGACTGGAAACACCATATATTTT
>TRBJ2-7|TRBD1|.|TRBV18
CASSPKGQGAYEQYF
TGTGCCAGCTCACCCAAAGGACAGGGGGCGTACGAGCAGTACTTC
>TRBJ2-1|TRBD2|.|TRBV9
CASSVGQRGFYNEQFF
TGTGCCAGCAGCGTAGGGCAGCGGGGGTTTTACAATGAGCAGTTCTTC
>TRBJ2-5|.|.|TRBV11-2
CASSYMTSTETQYF
TGTGCCAGCAGCTATATGACTAGTACAGAGACCCAGTACTTC
>TRBJ2-7|.|.|TRBV30
CAWSVGSGTYEQYF
TGTGCCTGGAGTGTAGGGTCAGGGACCTACGAGCAGTACTTC
>TRBJ1-2|TRBD1|.|TRBV30
CAWSVRDSNYGYTF
TGTGCCTGGAGTGTACGGGACAGTAACTATGGCTACACCTTC
>TRBJ2-1|TRBD2|few|TRBV6-2/TRBV6-3
CASSYKGLAGYPSSSYNEQFF
TGTGCCAGCAGTTACAAGGGACTAGCGGGGTACCCTTCAAGCTCCTACAATGAGCAGTTCTTC
>TRBJ1-2|.|.|TRBV5-4
CASSLDSLNYGYTF
TGTGCCAGCAGCTTGGACAGTCTTAACTATGGCTACACCTTC
>TRBJ2-7|TRBD2|.|TRBV7-2
CASSLGTSGGASYEQYF
TGTGCCAGCAGCTTAGGGACTAGCGGGGGGGCCTCCTACGAGCAGTACTTC
>TRBJ2-1|.|.|TRBV12-3/TRBV12-4
CASSLQGNEQFF
TGTGCCAGCAGTTTGCAGGGGAATGAGCAGTTCTTC
>TRBJ1-2|.|.|TRBV4-1
CASSQDRGKNYGYTF
TGCGCCAGCAGCCAAGATCGGGGTAAGAACTATGGCTACACCTTC
>TRBJ2-1|TRBD2|.|TRBV30
CAWRAAGGGWEQFF
TGTGCCTGGAGGGCCGCGGGAGGGGGTTGGGAGCAGTTCTTC
>TRBJ1-3|.|.|TRBV9
CASSVEGQGNTIYF
TGTGCCAGCAGCGTAGAAGGGCAGGGGAACACCATATATTTT
>TRBJ2-1|.|.|TRBV19
CASSIDATVYNEQFF
TGTGCCAGTAGTATAGATGCGACAGTGTACAATGAGCAGTTCTTC
>TRBJ1-4|TRBD1|.|TRBV6-5
CASSTPGQGSFF
TGTGCCAGCAGTACCCCGGGACAGGGGTCGTTTTTT
>TRBJ1-2|.|few|TRBV29-1
CSVDGGAKGANYGYTF
TGCAGCGTTGATGGGGGCGCCAAAGGGGCTAACTATGGCTACACCTTC
>TRBJ1-5|TRBD1|.|TRBV6-2/TRBV6-3
CASSIRDRGNQPQHF
TGTGCCAGCAGCATCCGGGACAGAGGCAATCAGCCCCAGCATTTT
>TRBJ2-4|.|.|TRBV5-5
CASTNGQFNGAKNIQYF
TGTGCCAGCACCAACGGACAGTTTAACGGGGCCAAAAACATTCAGTACTTC
>TRBJ2-7|TRBD2|few|TRBV7-8
CASSSYRLAGSYEQYF
TGTGCCAGCAGCTCCTATAGACTAGCGGGGTCTTACGAGCAGTACTTC
>TRBJ1-1|TRBD1|.|TRBV10-2
CASSGLRTGGTEAFF
TGCGCCAGCAGCGGTCTTCGGACAGGGGGCACTGAAGCTTTCTTT
>TRBJ1-2|.|.|TRBV7-2
CASSPRGADYGYTF
TGTGCCAGCAGCCCCCGGGGGGCAGACTATGGCTACACCTTC
>TRBJ1-2|TRBD1|.|TRBV23-1
CASSHQLGTGGFTF
TGCGCCAGCAGTCACCAACTCGGGACAGGGGGCTTCACCTTC
>TRBJ2-5|.|.|TRBV7-9
CASSRQETQYF
TGTGCCAGCAGCCGGCAAGAGACCCAGTACTTC
>TRBJ1-3|.|.|TRBV29-1
CSVEEGGKASGNTIYF
TGCAGCGTGGAGGAGGGAGGGAAGGCTAGTGGAAACACCATATATTTT
>TRBJ1-5|TRBD1|once|TRBV6-6
CASSSQDRGGNQPQHF
TGTGCCAGCAGTTCTCAGGACAGGGGAGGCAATCAGCCCCAGCATTTT
>TRBJ2-7|TRBD2|few|TRBV7-9
CASSKTSGEPYEQYF
TGTGCCAGCAGCAAAACTAGCGGGGAGCCCTACGAGCAGTACTTC
>TRBJ1-1|.|once|TRBV9
CASSVEGYTEAFF
TGTGCCAGCAGCGTAGAGGGGTACACTGAAGCTTTCTTT
>TRBJ1-6|.|.|TRBV5-4
CASSLEQMSSYNSPLHF
TGTGCCAGCAGCTTGGAACAGATGAGCTCCTATAATTCACCCCTCCACTTT
>TRBJ1-2|TRBD1|.|TRBV28
CASSPPTGTNYGYTF
TGTGCCAGCAGTCCCCCGACAGGGACTAACTATGGCTACACCTTC
>TRBJ2-6|.|.|TRBV19
CASSSRVGANVLTF
TGTGCCAGTAGTAGCAGGGTTGGGGCCAACGTCCTGACTTTC
>TRBJ1-3|.|few|TRBV6-1
CASSASTQGSGNTIYF
TGTGCCAGCAGTGCCTCTACCCAGGGGTCAGGAAACACCATATATTTT
>TRBJ1-4|TRBD1|.|TRBV19
CATLGTGGLRLFF
TGTGCCACCCTCGGGACAGGGGGGTTAAGACTGTTTTTT
>TRBJ2-1|.|.|TRBV3-1/TRBV3-2
CASSQGGVGEQFF
TGTGCCAGCAGCCAAGGGGGGGTAGGTGAGCAGTTCTTC
>TRBJ2-5|TRBD1|.|TRBV25-1
CATDDRGETQYF
TGTGCCACAGACGACAGGGGTGAGACCCAGTACTTC